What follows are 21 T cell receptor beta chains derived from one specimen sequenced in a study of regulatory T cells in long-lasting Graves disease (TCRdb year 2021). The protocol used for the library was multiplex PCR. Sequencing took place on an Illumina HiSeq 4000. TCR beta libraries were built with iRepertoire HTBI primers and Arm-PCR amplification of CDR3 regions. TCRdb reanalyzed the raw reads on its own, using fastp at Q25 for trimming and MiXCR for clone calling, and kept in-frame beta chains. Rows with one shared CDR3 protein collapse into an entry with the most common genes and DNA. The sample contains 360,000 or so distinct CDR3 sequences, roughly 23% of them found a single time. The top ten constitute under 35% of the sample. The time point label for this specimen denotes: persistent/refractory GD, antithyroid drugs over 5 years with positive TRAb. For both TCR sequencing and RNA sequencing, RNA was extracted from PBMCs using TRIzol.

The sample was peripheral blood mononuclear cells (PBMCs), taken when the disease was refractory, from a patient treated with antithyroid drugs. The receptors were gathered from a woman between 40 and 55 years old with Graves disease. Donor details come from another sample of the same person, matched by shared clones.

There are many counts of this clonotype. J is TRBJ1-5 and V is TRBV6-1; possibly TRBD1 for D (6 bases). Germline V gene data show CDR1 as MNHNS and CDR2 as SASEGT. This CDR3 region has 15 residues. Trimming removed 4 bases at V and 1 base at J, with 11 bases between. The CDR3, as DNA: TGTGCCAGCAGTGGGACAGATGGAAGCAATCAGCCCCAGCATTTT. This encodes CASSGTDGSNQPQHF.

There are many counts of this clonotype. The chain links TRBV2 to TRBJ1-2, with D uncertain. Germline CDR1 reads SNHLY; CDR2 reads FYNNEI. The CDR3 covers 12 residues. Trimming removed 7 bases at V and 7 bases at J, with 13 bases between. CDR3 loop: CASKKGLGGYTF. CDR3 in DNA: TGTGCCAGCAAGAAAGGATTGGGTGGCTACACCTTC.

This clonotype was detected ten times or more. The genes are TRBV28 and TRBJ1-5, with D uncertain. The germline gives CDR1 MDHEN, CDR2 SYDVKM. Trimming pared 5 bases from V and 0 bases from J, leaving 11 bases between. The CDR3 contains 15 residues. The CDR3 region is CASSARDYSNQPQHF. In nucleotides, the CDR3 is TGTGCCAGCAGTGCGAGGGATTATAGCAATCAGCCCCAGCATTTT.

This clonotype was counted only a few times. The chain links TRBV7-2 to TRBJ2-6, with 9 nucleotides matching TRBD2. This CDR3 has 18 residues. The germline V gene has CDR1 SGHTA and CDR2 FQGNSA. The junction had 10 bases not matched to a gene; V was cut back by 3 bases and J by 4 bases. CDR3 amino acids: CASSFLLAGPLGANVLTF. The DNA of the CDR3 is TGTGCCAGCAGCTTTCTCCTAGCGGGACCTCTGGGGGCCAACGTCCTGACTTTC.

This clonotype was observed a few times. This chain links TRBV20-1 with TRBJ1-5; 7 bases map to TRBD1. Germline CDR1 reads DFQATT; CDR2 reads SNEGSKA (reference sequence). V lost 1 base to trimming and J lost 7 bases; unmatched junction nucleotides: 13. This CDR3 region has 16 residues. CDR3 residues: CSARGTGRKSLQPQHF. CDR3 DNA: TGCAGTGCTAGAGGGACAGGTCGAAAATCCCTGCAGCCCCAGCATTTT.

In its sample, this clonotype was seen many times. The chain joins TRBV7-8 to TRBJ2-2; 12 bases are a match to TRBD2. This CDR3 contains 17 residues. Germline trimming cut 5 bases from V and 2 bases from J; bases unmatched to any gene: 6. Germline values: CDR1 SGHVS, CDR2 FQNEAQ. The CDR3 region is CASSNRTSGANTGELFF. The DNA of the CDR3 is TGTGCCAGCAGCAACCGGACTAGCGGGGCAAACACCGGGGAGCTGTTTTTT.

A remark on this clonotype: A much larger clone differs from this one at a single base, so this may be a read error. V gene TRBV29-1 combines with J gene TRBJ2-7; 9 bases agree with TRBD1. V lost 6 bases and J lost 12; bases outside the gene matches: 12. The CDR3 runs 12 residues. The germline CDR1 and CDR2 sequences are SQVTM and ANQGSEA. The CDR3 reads CSVNTGGEGPYF. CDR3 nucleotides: TGCAGCGTGAACACAGGGGGCGAAGGGCCGTACTTC.

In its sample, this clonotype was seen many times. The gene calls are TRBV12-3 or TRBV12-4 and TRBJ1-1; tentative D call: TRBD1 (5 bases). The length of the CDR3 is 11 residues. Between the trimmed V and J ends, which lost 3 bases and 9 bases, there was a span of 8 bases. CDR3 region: CASSFGGKAFF. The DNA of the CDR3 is TGTGCCAGCAGTTTTGGGGGAAAAGCTTTCTTT.

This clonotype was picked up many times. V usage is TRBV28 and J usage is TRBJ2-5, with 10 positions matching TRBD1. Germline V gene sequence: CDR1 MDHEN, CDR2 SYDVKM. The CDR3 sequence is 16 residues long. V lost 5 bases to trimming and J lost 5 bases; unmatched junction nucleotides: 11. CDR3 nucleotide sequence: TGTGCCAGCAGTCCTCCGGACAGGGGGTTATGGGAGACCCAGTACTTC. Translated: CASSPPDRGLWETQYF. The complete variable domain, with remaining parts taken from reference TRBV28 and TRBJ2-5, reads DVKVTQSSRYLVKRTGEKVFLECVQDMDHENMFWYRQDPGLGLRLIYFSYDVKMKEKGDIPEGYSVSREKKERFSLILESASTNQTSMYLCASSPPDRGLWETQYFGPGTRLLVL.

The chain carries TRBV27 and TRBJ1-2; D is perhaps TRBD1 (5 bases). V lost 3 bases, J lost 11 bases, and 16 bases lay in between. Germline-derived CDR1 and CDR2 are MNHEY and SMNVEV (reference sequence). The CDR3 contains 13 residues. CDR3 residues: CASSFQGALGYTF. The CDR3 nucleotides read TGTGCCAGCAGTTTCCAGGGCGCCTTGGGATACACCTTC.

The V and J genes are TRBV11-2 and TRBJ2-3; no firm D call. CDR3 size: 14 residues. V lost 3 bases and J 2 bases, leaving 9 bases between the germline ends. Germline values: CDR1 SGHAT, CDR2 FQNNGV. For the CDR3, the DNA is TGTGCCAGCAGCTTCGTCCAGAACACAGATACGCAGTATTTT. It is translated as CASSFVQNTDTQYF.

The CDR3 nucleotides read TGTGCCAGCAGCAAGGGACGCACGACCTTCAATGAGCAGTTCTTC. It is translated as CASSKGRTTFNEQFF. This sequence joins TRBV12-3 or TRBV12-4 and TRBJ2-1; TRBD1 or TRBD2 may be the D gene (5 bases each). Trimming removed 6 bases at V and 6 bases at J, with 18 bases between. The CDR3 runs 15 residues.

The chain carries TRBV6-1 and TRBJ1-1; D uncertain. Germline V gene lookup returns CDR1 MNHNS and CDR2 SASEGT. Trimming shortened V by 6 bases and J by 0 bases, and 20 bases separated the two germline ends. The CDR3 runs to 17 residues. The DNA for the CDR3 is TGTGCCAGCAGGGTCCCGGCAGGAGGCTTTATGAACACTGAAGCTTTCTTT. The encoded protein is CASRVPAGGFMNTEAFF.

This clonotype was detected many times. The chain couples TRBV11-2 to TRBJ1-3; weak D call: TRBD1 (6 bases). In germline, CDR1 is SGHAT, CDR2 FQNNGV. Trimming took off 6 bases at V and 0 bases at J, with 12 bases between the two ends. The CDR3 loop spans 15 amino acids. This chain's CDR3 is CASRVRGDSGNTIYF. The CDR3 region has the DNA TGTGCCAGCAGGGTGAGGGGGGACTCTGGAAACACCATATATTTT.

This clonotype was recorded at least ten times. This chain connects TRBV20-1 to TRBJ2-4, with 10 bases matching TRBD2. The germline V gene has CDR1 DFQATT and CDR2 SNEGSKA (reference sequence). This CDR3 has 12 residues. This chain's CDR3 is CSALAGKNIQYF. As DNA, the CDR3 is TGCAGCGCACTAGCGGGAAAAAACATTCAGTACTTC.

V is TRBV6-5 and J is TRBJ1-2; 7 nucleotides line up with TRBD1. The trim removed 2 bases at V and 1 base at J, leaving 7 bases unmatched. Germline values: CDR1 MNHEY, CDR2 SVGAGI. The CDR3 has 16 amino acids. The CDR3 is CASSYGTELGNYGYTF. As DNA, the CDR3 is TGTGCCAGCAGTTACGGGACAGAGCTCGGTAACTATGGCTACACCTTC.

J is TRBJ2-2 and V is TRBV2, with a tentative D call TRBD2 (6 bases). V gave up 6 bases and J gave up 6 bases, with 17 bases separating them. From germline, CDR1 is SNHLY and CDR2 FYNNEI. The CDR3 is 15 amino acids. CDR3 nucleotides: TGTGCCAGCAGCTTAGACCCGGGAGTCCCCGGGGAGCTGTTTTTT. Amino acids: CASSLDPGVPGELFF.

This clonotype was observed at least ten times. The CDR3 region is CASSLGWGAGQPQHF. CDR3 nucleotides: TGTGCCAGCAGCCTCGGATGGGGGGCAGGTCAGCCCCAGCATTTT. The chain carries TRBV11-2 and TRBJ1-5, with D perhaps TRBD1 (6 bases). Trimming cost V 5 bases and J 6 bases, with 17 bases left between them. Germline V lookup: CDR1 SGHAT, CDR2 FQNNGV. The CDR3 totals 15 residues.

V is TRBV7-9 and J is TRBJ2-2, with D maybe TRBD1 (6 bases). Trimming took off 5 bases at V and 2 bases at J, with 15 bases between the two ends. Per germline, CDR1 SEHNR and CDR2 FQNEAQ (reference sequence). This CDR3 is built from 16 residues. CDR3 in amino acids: CASSVQTGSNTGELFF. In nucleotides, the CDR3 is TGTGCCAGCAGCGTACAGACAGGATCTAACACCGGGGAGCTGTTTTTT.

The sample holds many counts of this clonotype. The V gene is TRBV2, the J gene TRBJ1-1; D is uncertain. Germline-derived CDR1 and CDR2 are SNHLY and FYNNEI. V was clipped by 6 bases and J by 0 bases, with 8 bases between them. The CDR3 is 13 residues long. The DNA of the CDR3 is TGTGCCAGCAGGACCTTACTGAACACTGAAGCTTTCTTT. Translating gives CASRTLLNTEAFF.

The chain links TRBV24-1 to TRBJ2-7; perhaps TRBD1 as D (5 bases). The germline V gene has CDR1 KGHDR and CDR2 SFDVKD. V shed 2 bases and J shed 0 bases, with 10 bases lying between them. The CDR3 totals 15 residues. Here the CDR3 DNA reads TGTGCCACCAGTGATTCTGCAGGGTTCTCCTACGAGCAGTACTTC. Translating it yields CATSDSAGFSYEQYF.